A selection of T cell receptor beta chains follows, all from one sample in a study of blood T cell repertoires in COVID-19. This table comes from immunoSEQ multiplex PCR, and its TCRdb copy is limited to in-frame clones, with some not included. The table lists over 150,000 clones, over 60% of them singletons. Sequenced material: peripheral blood. The receptors were sampled from a man aged 80 or over with acute or convalescent COVID-19. CDR3s include the opening cysteine and the closing phenylalanine or tryptophan. The D gene is left open where the match is weak. Size values are once, few and many counts, or a class for expanded clones, and some rows have none.

TRBJ2-5,TRBV6-5,-,-,TGTGCCAGCAGCTCCAGACAGGCGTACCAAGAGACCCAGTACTTC,CASSSRQAYQETQYF
TRBJ2-1,TRBV5-1,TRBD1,-,TGCGCCAGCAGCCAAGGGGGCTTCAATGAGCAGTTCTTC,CASSQGGFNEQFF
TRBJ2-5,TRBV3-1/TRBV3-2,TRBD2,-,TGTGCCAGCAGCCCCGGGGGGGCCCTTGGGGTCCAGTACTTC,CASSPGGALGVQYF
TRBJ1-1,TRBV7-7,-,-,TGTGCCAGCAGCTTAAGGGCGTACAGGGTTTCACTCTACACTGAAGCTTTCTTT,CASSLRAYRVSLYTEAFF
TRBJ1-2,TRBV7-9,-,once,TGTGCCAGCAGCCCCCGGGGGAGGAGCTATGGCTACACCTTC,CASSPRGRSYGYTF
TRBJ1-5,TRBV7-2,TRBD1,-,TGTGCCAGCAGCTTCGGGGACAGCCATCAGCCCCAGCATTTT,CASSFGDSHQPQHF
TRBJ1-2,TRBV28,-,-,TGTGCCAGCAGTTTAAGCCGGGTTAACTATGGCTACACCTTC,CASSLSRVNYGYTF
TRBJ2-1,TRBV29-1,TRBD2,-,TGCAGCGTTCGGGGGGGTGGCAATGAGCAGTTCTTC,CSVRGGGNEQFF
TRBJ1-2,TRBV19,TRBD1,-,TGTGCCAGTTACGGGCTACAGGGGGCAATCAACTATGGCTACACCTTC,CASYGLQGAINYGYTF
TRBJ2-5,TRBV6-1,-,-,TGTGCCAGCAGTGAAGATTTTTCCGTCAGGGGCCAAGAGACCCAGTACTTC,CASSEDFSVRGQETQYF
TRBJ2-5,TRBV5-1,TRBD2,once,TGCGCCAGCAGCACGGCTTCTAGCGGGGCCGTCGAGACCCAGTACTTC,CASSTASSGAVETQYF
TRBJ1-2,TRBV19,-,once,TGTGCCAGTAGCCCCACCCGGGGGGCTGGCTACACCTTC,CASSPTRGAGYTF
TRBJ2-7,TRBV7-9,-,few,TGTGCCAGCAGCTTAGTTGGGGGCCACGAGCAGTACTTC,CASSLVGGHEQYF
TRBJ2-2,TRBV19,-,once,TGTGCCAGTAGTATAGCCCTCACCGGGGAGCTGTTTTTT,CASSIALTGELFF
TRBJ2-7,TRBV7-2,-,-,TGTGCCAGCAGCACTCGGGGTGGAGGAATCTACGAGCAGTACTTC,CASSTRGGGIYEQYF
TRBJ2-2,TRBV7-9,TRBD1,many,TGTGCCAGCAGCTTACCGGGACAGGGAATTGTTCTGGAGCTGTTTTTT,CASSLPGQGIVLELFF
TRBJ2-3,TRBV2,-,-,TGTGCCACAAGGCGGGGTACGCAGTATTTT,CATRRGTQYF
TRBJ2-6,TRBV5-1,-,-,TGCGCCAGCAGCTTGCAAGGACAGCTAAACTCTGGGGCCAACGTCCTGACTTTC,CASSLQGQLNSGANVLTF
TRBJ1-6,TRBV2,-,-,TGTGCCAGCAAGGGGGAGGGGAATTCACCCCTCCACTTT,CASKGEGNSPLHF
TRBJ1-5,TRBV6-1,-,-,TGTGCCAGCACCTCACCGGCAGAGGTTAATCAGCCCCAGCATTTT,CASTSPAEVNQPQHF